These 16 T cell receptor beta chains came from one sample sequenced in a study of T cells in Graves' hyperthyroidism and ophthalmopathy. RNA transcripts were the template for amplifying TCR beta CDR3 regions. Primed by the HTBI set, a first-round RT-PCR was run on the TCR CDR3. TCRdb reprocessed the multiplex PCR reads via MiXCR and lists one record per CDR3 protein. The sample records fewer than 500,000 distinct CDR3 sequences, roughly 15% being singletons. The sequenced material came from blood. These receptors came from a woman in her twenties or thirties with Graves' ophthalmopathy.

At least ten counts were recorded for this clonotype. This chain joins TRBV24-1 and TRBJ1-2; D unresolved. The ends were cut back, 4 bases at V and 4 bases at J, with 21 bases in the middle. The CDR3 runs 17 residues. Germline lookup yields CDR1 KGHDR and CDR2 SFDVKD. The CDR3 DNA reads as TGTGCCACCAGTGAGGGCGCCGCGGCAGCTGGCCCCTATGGCTACACCTTC. Protein: CATSEGAAAAGPYGYTF.

This clonotype was observed at least ten times. The J gene is TRBJ2-3, the V gene TRBV20-1; D is undetermined. There are 13 residues in the CDR3. Trimming took off 4 bases at V and 4 bases at J, with 12 bases between the two ends. Germline V CDR1 and CDR2: DFQATT, SNEGSKA (reference sequence). The CDR3 loop is CSATRGGADTQYF. The CDR3 DNA reads as TGCAGTGCTACCCGAGGTGGGGCAGATACGCAGTATTTT.

In its sample, this clonotype was seen many times. J is TRBJ2-7 and V is TRBV28, with D perhaps matching TRBD1 or TRBD2 (5 bases each). Germline loops: CDR1 MDHEN, CDR2 SYDVKM. V lost 4 bases and J lost 0, with 13 bases in between. The CDR3 sequence is 15 residues long. This chain's CDR3 is CASSSPAGSSYEQYF. In DNA, the CDR3 is TGTGCCAGCAGTTCCCCCGCAGGGAGCTCCTACGAGCAGTACTTC.

Many counts were recorded for this clonotype. The chain couples TRBV6-1 to TRBJ1-1, with a possible D match to TRBD1 (5 bases). The V end lost 6 bases, the J end lost 7 bases, and 12 bases lay between the germline ends. The CDR3 totals 12 residues. In germline, CDR1 is MNHNS, CDR2 SASEGT. CDR3 amino acids: CASRGGGDEAFF. The CDR3 DNA reads TGTGCCAGCAGGGGCGGAGGGGATGAAGCTTTCTTT.

As to this clonotype: Here the CDR3 omits its conserved ending phenylalanine or tryptophan, so a read error is the likely source. The V and J genes are TRBV10-3 and TRBJ2-2; possible D gene TRBD1, 6 bases. CDR1 and CDR2 (germline): ENHRY, SYGVKD. The CDR3 contains 15 residues. Trimming removed 9 bases at V and 1 base at J, with 15 bases between. The CDR3 reads CAITGRKGNTGELFL. For the CDR3, the DNA is TGTGCCATTACAGGGCGTAAGGGGAACACCGGGGAGCTGTTTCTT.

This clonotype was counted ten times or more. The rearrangement uses TRBV5-4 and TRBJ2-2; D perhaps matches TRBD2 (6 bases). This CDR3 contains 16 residues. The V and J ends lost 3 bases and 0 bases respectively, with 12 bases between them. From germline, CDR1 is SGHNT and CDR2 YYREEE (reference sequence). CDR3: CASSSGGKANTGELFF. The CDR3 DNA sequence: TGTGCCAGCAGCTCTGGGGGGAAAGCGAACACCGGGGAGCTGTTTTTT.

Regarding this clonotype: The conserved closing phenylalanine or tryptophan is absent in this CDR3, likely reflecting a read error. Written as DNA, the CDR3 is TGCGCCAGCAGCTTAGGACTTAACAATGAGCAGTTCTTA. Translating it yields CASSLGLNNEQFL. The V call is TRBV5-1, the J call TRBJ2-1; the D gene is possibly TRBD2 (5 bases). CDR1 SGHRS and CDR2 YFSETQ come from the germline V gene. The CDR3 totals 13 residues. The germline V and J ends were trimmed by 2 bases and 5 bases, with 8 bases remaining between them.

This clonotype showed up many times. This sequence joins TRBV7-2 and TRBJ2-7; D unclear. This CDR3 spans 14 amino acids. With 3 bases removed from V and 6 bases from J, the gap between germline ends came to 15 bases. The germline gives CDR1 SGHTA, CDR2 FQGNSA. CDR3 residues: CASSFFVPEGEQYF. The CDR3 DNA sequence: TGTGCCAGCAGCTTTTTCGTCCCGGAAGGCGAGCAGTACTTC.

This clonotype turned up a few times. This chain connects TRBV5-4 to TRBJ2-1; D uncertain. The ends were cut back, 1 base at V and 5 bases at J, with 7 bases in the middle. Looked up from germline, CDR1 is SGHNT and CDR2 is YYREEE (reference sequence). CDR3 length equals 13 residues. The CDR3 loop is CASSLRSDNEQFF. In nucleotides, the CDR3 is TGTGCCAGCAGCTTGAGATCAGACAATGAGCAGTTCTTC. The complete variable domain, with remaining parts taken from reference TRBV5-4 and TRBJ2-1, reads ETGVTQSPTHLIKTRGQQVTLRCSSQSGHNTVSWYQQALGQGPQFIFQYYREEENGRGNFPPRFSGLQFPNYSSELNVNALELDDSALYLCASSLRSDNEQFFGPGTRLTVL.

As concerns this clonotype: With a much larger clone just one base away, this may be a read error. The J gene is TRBJ2-3, the V gene TRBV6-9; TRBD2 matches at 8 bases. After removal of 3 bases from V and 0 bases from J, the junction contained 5 bases not matched to a gene. The CDR3 loop spans 16 amino acids. Germline V gene sequence: CDR1 MNHGY, CDR2 SVAAGI. The CDR3 DNA follows: TGTGCCAGCAGTTACTTGACTAGCGTCAGCACAGATACGCAGTATTTT. Protein sequence: CASSYLTSVSTDTQYF.

In the case of this clonotype: A much larger clone lies a single base off, so this may be a read error. This chain links TRBV6-2 or TRBV6-3 with TRBJ1-5; 7 bases line up with TRBD1. The CDR3 covers 13 residues. Germline CDR1 and CDR2: MNHEY and SVGEGT. CDR3 coding DNA: TGTGCCAGCAGTTACGCAGGGGGTCAGCTCCAGCATTTT. It specifies CASSYAGGQLQHF.

This clonotype was found many times. The V and J genes are TRBV4-1 and TRBJ2-1, with 7 bases matching TRBD1. This CDR3 has 16 amino acids. CDR1 is MGHRA, CDR2 YSYEKL, per germline. Trimming removed 5 bases from V and 2 bases from J; junction bases left unmatched: 9. Here the CDR3 DNA reads TGCGCCAGCAGCTACCGACAGGGCGAAACCTACAATGAGCAGTTCTTC. This encodes CASSYRQGETYNEQFF.

There are many counts of this clonotype. The genes are TRBV19 and TRBJ1-1; D is ambiguous. Trimming took off 5 bases at V and 0 bases at J, with 10 bases between the two ends. The CDR3 contains 14 residues. CDR1 and CDR2 (germline): LNHDA, SQIVND (reference sequence). CDR3 residues: CASSSDAVNTEAFF. For the CDR3, the DNA is TGTGCCAGTAGTTCGGATGCAGTGAACACTGAAGCTTTCTTT.

V gene TRBV12-3 or TRBV12-4 combines with J gene TRBJ2-2; 16 bases are a match to TRBD2. V was clipped by 6 bases and J by 7 bases; unmatched bases: 8. This CDR3 has 17 residues. CDR3 region: CASRSGTSGGAGGELFF. The CDR3 DNA is TGTGCCAGCAGGTCCGGGACTAGCGGGGGGGCCGGCGGGGAGCTGTTTTTT.

This clonotype has only a few counts. The CDR3 here is CASSPERGSGTGELFF. The CDR3 DNA sequence: TGTGCCAGCAGTCCCGAGCGGGGGTCCGGGACCGGGGAGCTGTTTTTT. The V call is TRBV6-1, the J call TRBJ2-2; 8 bases line up with TRBD2. The CDR3 spans 16 residues. V lost 5 bases, J lost 5 bases, and 10 bases stayed unmatched. Germline V gives CDR1 MNHNS, CDR2 SASEGT.

The sample holds many counts of this clonotype. The rearrangement uses TRBV5-6 and TRBJ1-1; TRBD1 aligns across 10 bases. Germline assignment: CDR1 SGHDT and CDR2 YYEEEE. CDR3 length: 15 amino acids. Trimming removed 4 bases from V and 3 bases from J; junction bases left unmatched: 6. In DNA form, the CDR3 reads TGTGCCAGCAGCCGATCGGGACAGGGGCACACTGAAGCTTTCTTT. Amino acid sequence: CASSRSGQGHTEAFF.